The 30 T cell receptor beta chains presented below share a single source sample, sequenced in a study of monozygotic twins with inflammatory bowel disease. One entry per CDR3 protein, without DNA, is what TCRdb gives after re-calling the 5' RACE reads. This repertoire includes over 350,000 distinct CDR3 sequences. Material: blood. Source of these receptors: a human donor with ulcerative colitis or Crohn's disease, or a healthy co-twin of an affected twin (not recorded which).

The V call is TRBV20-1, the J call TRBJ2-4; absent DNA, TCRdb's TRBD2 call cannot be checked. The V gene's germline CDR1 is DFQATT and CDR2 SNEGSKA (reference sequence). The CDR3 runs 16 residues. The CDR3 region is CSARRVTSGAKNMQYF.

This rearrangement joins TRBV7-2 to TRBJ2-5. The CDR3 runs to 15 residues. CDR1 is SGHTA and CDR2 is FQGNSA in the germline V gene. The CDR3 protein is CASSLPIQSQETQYF.

The genes are TRBV5-5 and TRBJ1-5; TCRdb's D call, TRBD1, is unchecked because there is no DNA. CDR1 SGHKS and CDR2 YYEKEE come from the germline V gene (reference sequence). The CDR3 is 15 amino acids. The chain's CDR3 is CASSYVPGTNQPQHF.

The chain links TRBV20-1 to TRBJ2-7; TCRdb designates TRBD2, a call that cannot be tested without DNA. Germline V gene lookup returns CDR1 DFQATT and CDR2 SNEGSKA (reference sequence). There are 14 residues in the CDR3. CDR3 loop: CSAGNRVYLHEQYF.

The chain recombines TRBV18 with TRBJ2-7; TCRdb's D call, TRBD2, is unchecked because there is no DNA. Looked up from germline, CDR1 is KGHSH and CDR2 is LQKENI. The CDR3 has 14 residues. CDR3 sequence reads: CASSPPSAAGEQYF.

The CDR3 region is CASSLVGGANTGELFF. The chain is built from TRBV18 and TRBJ2-2; TCRdb reports TRBD1, a call that lacks DNA to check it against. Germline-derived CDR1 and CDR2 are KGHSH and LQKENI. The CDR3 runs to 16 residues.

The gene calls are TRBV9 and TRBJ2-5; the D call from TCRdb, TRBD1, cannot be confirmed without DNA. Germline CDR1 and CDR2: SGDLS and YYNGEE. The CDR3 spans 16 residues. The chain's CDR3 is CASSVGGPSHVETQYF.

The chain couples TRBV20-1 to TRBJ2-1; TCRdb calls TRBD1, which cannot be checked without DNA. CDR3 length equals 16 residues. In germline, CDR1 is DFQATT, CDR2 SNEGSKA (reference sequence). The CDR3 loop reads CSARSKRDSNYNEQFF.

The chain links TRBV7-9 to TRBJ1-3; TCRdb calls TRBD1, which cannot be checked without DNA. The CDR3 loop spans 16 amino acids. Germline V lookup: CDR1 SEHNR, CDR2 FQNEAQ (reference sequence). CDR3 sequence: CASSLRQGRSGNTIYF.

The chain recombines TRBV3-1 with TRBJ1-2. Germline V gene sequence: CDR1 LGHDT, CDR2 YNNKEL (reference sequence). The CDR3 length is 13 residues. This CDR3 is CASSEVLNYGYTF.

The chain joins TRBV7-8 to TRBJ2-7; TCRdb gives TRBD2 as the D gene, but with no DNA this cannot be confirmed. The CDR3 extends over 13 amino acids. CDR1 is SGHVS and CDR2 is FQNEAQ in the germline V gene. CDR3 sequence reads: CASRAHPSGEQYF.

The chain uses TRBV5-6 and TRBJ2-2; TCRdb's D call of TRBD1 is untestable without DNA. Germline CDR1 SGHDT, CDR2 YYEEEE. This CDR3 has 13 residues. This CDR3 reads CASLTGDTGELFF.

The chain combines TRBV30 with TRBJ2-1; TCRdb's assignment of TRBD2 cannot be checked, as there is no DNA. The CDR3 sequence is 15 residues long. Germline CDR1 and CDR2: GTSNPN and SVGIG (reference sequence). CDR3 in amino acids: CAWSLGDNRGAEQFF.

This chain uses TRBV6-2 or TRBV6-3 with TRBJ2-7; TCRdb picks TRBD2, but there is no DNA to check that call. The CDR3 totals 16 residues. Germline CDR1 and CDR2: MNHEY and SVGEGT. CDR3 sequence reads: CASSYQRTTSSYEQYF.

The chain recombines TRBV20-1 with TRBJ1-3. The CDR3 loop spans 11 amino acids. From germline, CDR1 is DFQATT and CDR2 SNEGSKA (reference sequence). CDR3 loop: CSANAGNTIYF.

The chain combines TRBV7-9 with TRBJ1-1. CDR3 length equals 14 residues. CDR1 and CDR2 from the germline V gene are SEHNR and FQNEAQ (reference sequence). The CDR3 sequence: CASSFSGTRTEAFF.

This chain connects TRBV20-1 to TRBJ2-7; TCRdb reports TRBD1, a call that lacks DNA to check it against. Germline V CDR1 and CDR2: DFQATT, SNEGSKA (reference sequence). This CDR3 has 15 amino acids. CDR3 protein: CSARDIRDRVFEQYF.

The rearrangement joins TRBV6-1 to TRBJ2-3; TCRdb indicates TRBD2, and absent DNA this call remains unverified. The CDR3 totals 15 residues. CDR1 is MNHNS, CDR2 SASEGT, per germline. Here the CDR3 reads CASSPLGAPTDTQYF.

This rearrangement joins TRBV20-1 to TRBJ2-5. From germline, CDR1 is DFQATT and CDR2 SNEGSKA (reference sequence). The CDR3 contains 11 residues. The CDR3 spells CSASREETQYF.

The chain joins TRBV4-1 to TRBJ2-7. The germline gives CDR1 MGHRA, CDR2 YSYEKL. The CDR3 consists of 14 residues. CDR3 sequence: CASSPGADSYEQYF.

V usage is TRBV28 and J usage is TRBJ1-6. Germline lookup yields CDR1 MDHEN and CDR2 SYDVKM. This CDR3 is 13 amino acids long. This CDR3 reads CASFRGGNSPLHF.

The rearrangement uses TRBV20-1 and TRBJ1-1; TCRdb outputs TRBD1, but without DNA this stays unchecked. CDR3 length: 14 residues. The germline CDR1 and CDR2 sequences are DFQATT and SNEGSKA (reference sequence). The CDR3 loop is CSARRASMNTEAFF.

The J gene is TRBJ1-1, the V gene TRBV12-5; TCRdb designates TRBD1, a call that cannot be tested without DNA. CDR3 length equals 13 residues. Germline loops: CDR1 LGHNT, CDR2 FRNRAP. The CDR3 loop reads CASGRQVLTEAFF.

The rearrangement links TRBV6-5 to TRBJ2-7; TCRdb's D call of TRBD2 is untestable without DNA. The CDR3 is 15 amino acids. The V gene's germline CDR1 is MNHEY and CDR2 SVGAGI. This CDR3 reads CASSSFSRADYEQYF.

This chain connects TRBV4-1 to TRBJ1-3; the TRBD1 assignment by TCRdb is unverifiable without DNA. Germline CDR1 reads MGHRA; CDR2 reads YSYEKL. The CDR3 has 14 residues. CDR3 in amino acids: CASSQVGTGNTIYF.

The V call is TRBV5-1, the J call TRBJ1-2. This CDR3 contains 17 residues. Germline loops: CDR1 SGHRS, CDR2 YFSETQ. CDR3 sequence reads: CASSLVVQVLNLYGYTF.

This rearrangement joins TRBV6-4 to TRBJ2-1; TCRdb picks TRBD2, but there is no DNA to check that call. Germline-derived CDR1 and CDR2 are MRHNA and SNTAGT. This CDR3 region has 16 residues. The CDR3: CASSRFQGGSYNEQFF.

The rearrangement uses TRBV7-2 and TRBJ1-2; the D call of TRBD1 rests on TCRdb alone, since no DNA is present to check it. The germline V gene encodes CDR1 SGHTA and CDR2 FQGNSA. The CDR3 runs to 15 residues. This CDR3 reads CASSNRGQGAPGYTF.

CDR3: CASSYRQGRDGELFF. V and J are TRBV7-6 and TRBJ2-2; the D call of TRBD1 rests on TCRdb alone, since no DNA is present to check it. The CDR3 spans 15 residues. Per the germline V gene, CDR1 is SGHVS and CDR2 is FNYEAQ.

J is TRBJ2-3 and V is TRBV7-2; the D call of TRBD1 rests on TCRdb alone, since no DNA is present to check it. From germline, CDR1 is SGHTA and CDR2 FQGNSA. The CDR3 length is 15 residues. This CDR3 is CASSFSGGAKDTQYF.